The 2 T cell receptor beta chains reported below all come from one sample, sequenced in a study of CD8+ T cells in alopecia areata. cDNA serving as the sequencing template came from extracted, reverse transcribed RNA. The assay was immunoSEQ multiplex PCR, and TCRdb's table has in-frame clones only and misses some. Of about 190,000 clones listed, roughly 50% are singletons. The sample's treatment: oral pan-JAK inhibitor, 5-10 mg twice daily. Sequenced material: CD8+ T cells sorted from blood, taken at week 24, from a patient treated with tofacitinib. The receptor source for this set is a human donor with alopecia areata.

This clone was observed a handful of times. This chain uses TRBV2 with TRBJ2-1, with 12 bases that match TRBD1. Germline V gives CDR1 SNHLY, CDR2 FYNNEI. V shed 9 bases, J shed 8 bases, and the junction held 5 bases outside the gene matches. This CDR3 comprises 13 residues. CDR3 DNA: TGTGCCAGTCAGGGACAGGGGGCCGATGAGCAGTTCTTC. Translated, it gives CASQGQGADEQFF.

This clone was seen a few times. J is TRBJ1-1 and V is TRBV28; D not resolved. Germline CDR1 MDHEN, CDR2 SYDVKM. The CDR3 extends over 12 amino acids. Trimming took 3 bases from V and 3 from J, leaving 5 bases between them. CDR3 bases: TGTGCCAGCAGTTTTCTTCACACTGAAGCTTTCTTT. Amino acid sequence: CASSFLHTEAFF.